These T cell receptor beta chains were read from a single sample in a study of blood T cell repertoires in COVID-19. The assay was immunoSEQ multiplex PCR, and TCRdb's table has in-frame clones only and misses some. This table has approximately 190,000 clones, less than 90% appearing once. Input material: peripheral blood. The receptors stem from a human donor in a cohort sampled during active COVID-19. Both conserved end residues are part of each CDR3. Fields, in order: clone size, J gene, D gene, V gene, CDR3 DNA, CDR3 protein. D genes are given only for firm matches. Only some rows state a clone size, as once, few, many or a class for expanded clones.

. | TRBJ2-5 | TRBD2 | TRBV3-1/TRBV3-2 | TGTGCCAGCAGCCGACGCCGGCGGGGGGGCGTGGAGACCCAGTACTTC | CASSRRRRGGVETQYF
few | TRBJ1-5 | . | TRBV3-1/TRBV3-2 | TGTGCCAGCAGCCTTAGACAGACGGATCAGCCCCAGCATTTT | CASSLRQTDQPQHF
. | TRBJ2-1 | . | TRBV3-1/TRBV3-2 | TGTGCCAGCAGCCAAGGGTTAGGGGACAATGAGCAGTTCTTC | CASSQGLGDNEQFF
. | TRBJ2-5 | . | TRBV5-6 | TGTGCCAGCAGCTTGCTAAGCCCCCGGGAGACCCAGTACTTC | CASSLLSPRETQYF
once | TRBJ2-1 | TRBD2 | TRBV4-2 | TGTGCCAGCAGCCAAGAGAGCGGGGCCCCCCCCAATGAGCAGTTCTTC | CASSQESGAPPNEQFF
. | TRBJ2-7 | TRBD1 | TRBV28 | TGTGCCAGCAGTCTGAACAGGGGTTCGGGCCCCTACGAGCAGTACTTC | CASSLNRGSGPYEQYF
. | TRBJ2-5 | TRBD2 | TRBV25-1 | TGTGCCAGCAGTGATCATCGACTAGCCCGGGGAGGCCAGTACTTC | CASSDHRLARGGQYF
. | TRBJ2-5 | . | TRBV11-2 | TGTGCCAGCAGCTTAATAGATAAGTGGGAGGCGAGACAAGAGACCCAGTACTTC | CASSLIDKWEARQETQYF
. | TRBJ1-5 | TRBD1 | TRBV29-1 | TGCAGCGTGGGGACAGGAGCGGCGCAGCCCCAGCATTTT | CSVGTGAAQPQHF
. | TRBJ1-6 | . | TRBV14 | TGTGCCAGCAGCCAAGAGGTCGCGGGTTCACCCCTCCACTTT | CASSQEVAGSPLHF
few | TRBJ1-4 | . | TRBV18 | TGTGCCAGCTCACCCGGGTTGACTAATGAAAAACTGTTTTTT | CASSPGLTNEKLFF
. | TRBJ1-6 | TRBD1 | TRBV15 | TGTGCCACCAGCAGAGGGGACCGGGACAGTAATTCACCCCTCCACTTT | CATSRGDRDSNSPLHF
. | TRBJ2-1 | . | TRBV3-1/TRBV3-2 | TGTGCCAGCAGCCATCCGAGCTCCTACAATGAGCAGTTCTTC | CASSHPSSYNEQFF
. | TRBJ2-5 | TRBD2 | TRBV5-1 | TGCGCCAGCAGCCCGGGGGGGCTAGAGACCCAGTACTTC | CASSPGGLETQYF
. | TRBJ2-3 | TRBD2 | TRBV7-2 | TGTGCCAGCAGCTCCAGCGGTCTAGCGGGGGAGTATTTT | CASSSSGLAGEYF
once | TRBJ1-2 | . | TRBV3-1/TRBV3-2 | TGTGCCAGCAGCCAAACGGGGGGATGGGGCTATGGCTACACCTTC | CASSQTGGWGYGYTF
. | TRBJ1-1 | TRBD1 | TRBV9 | TGTGCCAGCAGCACCTACAGGGGGCAGAACACTGAAGCTTTCTTT | CASSTYRGQNTEAFF
. | TRBJ1-5 | . | TRBV18 | TGTGCCAGCTCACAAACAGGGATTAGCAATCAGCCCCAGCATTTT | CASSQTGISNQPQHF
. | TRBJ2-7 | . | TRBV5-1 | TGCGCCAGCAGCTCCCTATATCGCGACAGAAACTACGAGCAGTACTTC | CASSSLYRDRNYEQYF
. | TRBJ1-3 | TRBD1 | TRBV5-4 | TGTGCCAGCAGCTCCGGGACAGGGGCGATCTCTGGAAACACCATATATTTT | CASSSGTGAISGNTIYF
. | TRBJ2-1 | TRBD1 | TRBV18 | TGTGCCAGCCGAGGGCGTCTCACAGGGGGCAAGGATGAGCAGTTCTTC | CASRGRLTGGKDEQFF
. | TRBJ2-7 | TRBD2 | TRBV11-2 | TGTGCCAGCAGCTCGACTAGCGGGAGCTACGAGCAGTACTTC | CASSSTSGSYEQYF
. | TRBJ1-1 | . | TRBV6-1 | TGTGCCAGCAGTGAAGCGGGGGCCGACACTGAAGCTTTCTTT | CASSEAGADTEAFF
. | TRBJ2-5 | . | TRBV5-5 | TGTGCCAGCAGCACTAGCCCCGAGCGATCCCAGTACTTC | CASSTSPERSQYF
. | TRBJ2-3 | TRBD2 | TRBV7-2 | TGTGCCAGCAGCGCCACAGGACTAGCGGAGCTCACAGATACGCAGTATTTT | CASSATGLAELTDTQYF
once | TRBJ2-5 | . | TRBV6-5 | TGTGCCGTCTCCCTAGCGTTACAAGAGACCCAGTACTTC | CAVSLALQETQYF
. | TRBJ2-1 | TRBD1 | TRBV5-4 | TGTGCCAGCAGCTTGGATGCGGACAGGGGGCGAAATGAGCAGTTCTTC | CASSLDADRGRNEQFF
. | TRBJ1-3 | . | TRBV7-2 | TGTGCCAGCAGCCCTCTGAGCTCTGGAAACACCATATATTTT | CASSPLSSGNTIYF
few | TRBJ1-6 | . | TRBV5-1 | TGCGCCAGCAGCTTGGGTGGGCAGGGGTTCGAATCACCCCTCCACTTT | CASSLGGQGFESPLHF
few | TRBJ1-3 | . | TRBV19 | TGTGCCAGTGCGATGCAGGTGACCTCTGGAAACACCATATATTTT | CASAMQVTSGNTIYF
. | TRBJ1-5 | . | TRBV3-1/TRBV3-2 | TGTGCCAGCAGCCAAACAGGTGTTAATCAGCCCCAGCATTTT | CASSQTGVNQPQHF
once | TRBJ1-5 | . | TRBV12-3/TRBV12-4 | TGTGCCAGCAGTTGGGGCACCAGTCAGCCCCAGCATTTT | CASSWGTSQPQHF
many | TRBJ2-3 | . | TRBV6-4 | TGTGCCAGCAGTGACATGGCGGGGCAAACAGATACGCAGTATTTT | CASSDMAGQTDTQYF
. | TRBJ2-7 | TRBD1 | TRBV28 | TGTGCCAGCAGTTTCCCGACGGGACAGGGAACCCACGAGCAGTACTTC | CASSFPTGQGTHEQYF
once | TRBJ2-7 | TRBD1 | TRBV27 | TGTGCCAGCAGTCAAATTCCCGCGACAGGGGCCTACGAGCAGTACTTC | CASSQIPATGAYEQYF
. | TRBJ2-1 | TRBD2 | TRBV29-1 | TGCAGCGTTTCCCTAGCGGGAGTTGACAATGAGCAGTTCTTC | CSVSLAGVDNEQFF
. | TRBJ1-2 | TRBD1 | TRBV10-3 | TGTGCCATCAGTGAACTCGAGGGGGCGGCTTATGGCTACACCTTC | CAISELEGAAYGYTF
. | TRBJ2-1 | . | TRBV19 | TGTGCCAGTAGTTCCCGCAGGGGTTTGGAGCAGTTCTTC | CASSSRRGLEQFF
. | TRBJ2-1 | . | TRBV27 | TGTGCCAGCAGTTTGGTAGGGGCCAGCCATGAGCAGTTCTTC | CASSLVGASHEQFF
. | TRBJ1-2 | TRBD1 | TRBV5-1 | TGCGCCACCCGCCCTTACGGACAGGCGAACTATGGCTACACCTTC | CATRPYGQANYGYTF
. | TRBJ2-2 | . | TRBV25-1 | TGTGCCAGCAGCGTGCAGGTGAACACCGGGGAGCTGTTTTTT | CASSVQVNTGELFF
. | TRBJ1-1 | TRBD1 | TRBV6-5 | TGTGCCAGCAGATACAGGGGGTTACGCACTGAAGCTTTCTTT | CASRYRGLRTEAFF
once | TRBJ2-5 | TRBD2 | TRBV10-3 | TGTGCCATCAGTGGGTTAGCGGGGAATCAAGAGACCCAGTACTTC | CAISGLAGNQETQYF
few | TRBJ2-7 | TRBD1 | TRBV11-2 | TGTGCCAGCAGCCCCCGACAGGGCGGTTTCTACGAGCAGTACTTC | CASSPRQGGFYEQYF
. | TRBJ1-2 | TRBD1 | TRBV18 | TGTGCCAGCTCACTGATCCCAACACTCACCGGGACAGGGGACCTCATCTATGGCTACACCTTC | CASSLIPTLTGTGDLIYGYTF
few | TRBJ2-2 | . | TRBV5-4 | TGTGCCAGCAACCAAGCTGCCGGGGAGCTGTTTTTT | CASNQAAGELFF
once | TRBJ2-5 | TRBD2 | TRBV5-5 | TGTGCCAGCAGCTCGACTAGCGGGGGGGCCGCGGAGACCCAGTACTTC | CASSSTSGGAAETQYF
. | TRBJ1-2 | TRBD1 | TRBV12-3/TRBV12-4 | TGTGCCAGCAGTCCTCGGGACAGGGGATACACCTTC | CASSPRDRGYTF
. | TRBJ2-2 | TRBD2 | TRBV24-1 | TGTGCCACCAGTGATCCGGGGCTAGCGGGAGTTACCGGGGAGCTGTTTTTT | CATSDPGLAGVTGELFF
. | TRBJ2-1 | TRBD1 | TRBV7-2 | TGTGCCAGCAGCCCCACCGGGACAGGGGTGAAAAATGAGCAGTTCTTC | CASSPTGTGVKNEQFF